The present TCR beta chain was sequenced within a study of naive and memory T cell subsets. Notes on the study in general: Gini index rose across naive, CM, EM and EMRA in CD4 and CD8.

The germline V gene has CDR1 SQVTM and CDR2 ANQGSEA. The CDR3 sequence is 13 residues long. Trimming pared 3 bases from V and 4 bases from J, leaving 10 bases between. The beta constant-region primer was an equimolar mix of two oligonucleotides covering TRBC1 and TRBC2. The cDNA 3' end received a ligated single-stranded oligonucleotide carrying the SP2 primer and a 12-nucleotide UMI. Using its own MiXCR run on the UMI-ligation and nested PCR reads, TCRdb lists one record per CDR3 protein. Of approximately 89,000 distinct CDR3 sequences in the sample, about 6.5% were seen once. Cells stained for CD3, CD4, CD8, CD45RA, CD27 and viability were sorted into four CD45RA/CD27 subsets. This clonotype was seen ten or more times. Antigen unknown.

The TCR was taken from a human donor in good health. Specimen: central memory CD4+ T cells from blood. This sequence joins TRBV29-1 and TRBJ2-1; possible D gene TRBD2, 5 bases. CDR3 in amino acids: CSVERGPYNEQFF. The CDR3 coding sequence is TGCAGCGTTGAGCGAGGGCCTTACAATGAGCAGTTCTTC.